The present T cell receptor beta chain was sequenced within a study of Graves' ophthalmopathy and Graves' hyperthyroidism. On the study more broadly: Blood was drawn at initial diagnosis, before any treatment.

The authors amplified TCR beta CDR3 regions, and they did so from RNA transcripts for repertoire sequencing. RT-PCR was first run with HTBI primers, then multiplex PCR in a second round. One entry per CDR3 protein results from TCRdb running MiXCR on the multiplex PCR reads. The table includes about 230,000 distinct CDR3 sequences, about 46% detected once. Regarding this clonotype: Its antigen is unidentified.

The diagnosis was founded upon clinical symptoms, serum thyroxine, TRAb, thyroid ultrasound and orbital computed tomography. Study-level results: Most thyroid clonotypes expanded beyond 0.001 frequency were also found in blood. Ophthalmopathy was separated from stable hyperthyroidism by a 13-signature model with 87.88% sensitivity and approximately 79% specificity.

V shed 7 bases and J shed 8 bases, with 19 bases lying between them. CDR3 length equals 15 residues. CDR1 and CDR2 from the germline V gene are SGDLS and YYNGEE. The chain combines TRBV9 with TRBJ1-6, with D possibly being TRBD1 (5 bases). Input material: peripheral blood. The TCR originated in an adult man with Graves' ophthalmopathy. CDR3 bases: TGTGCCAGCTCACCACCTTTCCAGGGATATTCACCCCTCCACTTT. This gives the protein CASSPPFQGYSPLHF. The variable domain in full, completed from reference TRBV9 and TRBJ1-6, reads DSGVTQTPKHLITATGQRVTLRCSPRSGDLSVYWYQQSLDQGLQFLIQYYNGEERAKGNILERFSAQQFPDLHSELNLSSLELGDSALYFCASSPPFQGYSPLHFGNGTRLTVT.